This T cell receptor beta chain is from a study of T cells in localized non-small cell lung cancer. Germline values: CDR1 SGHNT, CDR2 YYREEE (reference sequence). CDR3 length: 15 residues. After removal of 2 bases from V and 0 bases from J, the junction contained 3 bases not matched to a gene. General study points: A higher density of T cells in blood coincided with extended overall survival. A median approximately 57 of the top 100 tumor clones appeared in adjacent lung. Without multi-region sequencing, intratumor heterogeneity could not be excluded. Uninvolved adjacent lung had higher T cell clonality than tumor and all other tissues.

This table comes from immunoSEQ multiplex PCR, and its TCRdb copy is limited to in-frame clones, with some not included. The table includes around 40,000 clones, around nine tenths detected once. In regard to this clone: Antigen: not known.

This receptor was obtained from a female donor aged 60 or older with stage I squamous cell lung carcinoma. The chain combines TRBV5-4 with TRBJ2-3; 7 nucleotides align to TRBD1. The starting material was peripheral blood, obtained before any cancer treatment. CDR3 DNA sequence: TGTGCCAGCAGCTTCGAGGGACAGAGCACAGATACGCAGTATTTT. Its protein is CASSFEGQSTDTQYF.